These 2 T cell receptor beta chains were all obtained from the same sample, sequenced in a study of shared clonotypes between healthy human individuals. Clones were read by immunoSEQ multiplex PCR, and TCRdb kept only the in-frame ones, dropping some. This repertoire shows about 680,000 clones, about 74% found once; its top ten account for approximately 1.7%. Sample: memory CD4+ T cells sorted from blood. As for subset: CD45RA-negative fraction. Receptors were obtained from a young woman in good health.

This clone showed up just once. Different DNA sequences within this sample yield the same CDR3. The V and J genes are TRBV5-1 and TRBJ2-2; perhaps TRBD1 as D (6 bases). The CDR3 covers 15 residues. V shed 2 bases and J shed 1 base, with 9 bases lying between them. Germline V gives CDR1 SGHRS, CDR2 YFSETQ. Here the CDR3 reads CASSLGQLNTGELFF. The CDR3 coding sequence is TGCGCCAGCAGCTTAGGACAGCTGAACACCGGGGAGCTGTTTTTT.

The chain combines TRBV10-3 with TRBJ2-1; the D gene is possibly TRBD2 (5 bases). The V gene lost 7 bases and the J gene lost 8 bases, with 15 bases spanning the gap. The CDR3 runs to 13 residues. Germline V gene data show CDR1 as ENHRY and CDR2 as SYGVKD. CDR3 sequence reads: CAINKADGHEQFF. CDR3 coding DNA: TGTGCCATCAATAAAGCGGACGGTCATGAGCAGTTCTTC.